These 16 T cell receptor beta chains were all obtained from the same sample, sequenced in a study of blood T cell repertoires in COVID-19. The repertoire was sequenced with immunoSEQ multiplex PCR; TCRdb's copy has only in-frame clones and lacks some. The sample lists approximately 290,000 clones, approximately 90% seen once, with about 2% in the top ten. The sample was peripheral blood. The receptor source for this set is a man in his late teens or twenties with active or convalescent COVID-19.

This rearrangement joins TRBV19 to TRBJ1-2, with D possibly matching TRBD1 (6 bases). Germline V lookup: CDR1 LNHDA, CDR2 SQIVND (reference sequence). The CDR3 extends over 15 amino acids. V was pared by 7 bases and J by 6 bases, with 21 bases between. CDR3 sequence: CASNMDRTYPDGYTF. CDR3 nucleotides: TGTGCCAGTAATATGGACAGAACCTATCCGGATGGCTACACCTTC.

The CDR3 reads CASSIPGGVDEKLFF. Written as DNA, the CDR3 is TGTGCCAGTAGTATACCGGGTGGCGTGGATGAAAAACTGTTTTTT. The chain combines TRBV19 with TRBJ1-4; D is unclear. Germline loops: CDR1 LNHDA, CDR2 SQIVND (reference sequence). V lost 2 bases to trimming and J lost 6 bases, with 13 bases between them. CDR3 length equals 15 residues.

The chain recombines TRBV19 with TRBJ2-6; tentatively, D is TRBD1 (6 bases). Germline CDR1 LNHDA, CDR2 SQIVND (reference sequence). This CDR3 region has 18 residues. The germline V and J ends were trimmed by 5 bases and 0 bases, with 17 bases remaining between them. CDR3 sequence reads: CASSGAPGAISGANVLTF. The CDR3 DNA reads as TGTGCCAGTAGTGGTGCGCCAGGGGCCATCTCTGGGGCCAACGTCCTGACTTTC.

The chain employs TRBV3-1 (or the pseudogene TRBV3-2) and TRBJ2-5; 7 bases map to TRBD2. Trimming at V came to 4 bases and at J to 5 bases, leaving 10 bases not matched to a gene. Per germline, CDR1 LGHDT and CDR2 YNNKEL (reference sequence). This CDR3 has 15 residues. The CDR3 spells CASSPGLESAETQYF. For the CDR3, the DNA is TGTGCCAGCAGCCCCGGACTAGAAAGTGCGGAGACCCAGTACTTC.

This clone was counted once. This sequence joins TRBV10-2 and TRBJ2-2; a weak D match, TRBD2 (6 bases). Germline V gives CDR1 WSHSY, CDR2 SAAADI. CDR3 length: 15 residues. Trimming stripped 2 bases from V and 3 bases from J, with 10 bases between. In DNA, the CDR3 is TGCGCCAGCAGTGAGGGAGGGCCCGACACCGGGGAGCTGTTTTTT. It translates to CASSEGGPDTGELFF.

This chain joins TRBV2 and TRBJ1-6, with TRBD1 as a possible D gene (5 bases). This CDR3 has 13 amino acids. Germline V lookup: CDR1 SNHLY, CDR2 FYNNEI. With 6 bases removed from V and 6 bases from J, the gap between germline ends came to 9 bases. The CDR3 DNA follows: TGTGCCAGCAGCAGACAGCCTAATTCACCCCTCCACTTT. As protein: CASSRQPNSPLHF.

The chain carries TRBV5-4 and TRBJ2-7; D possibly corresponds to TRBD1 (6 bases). Germline V gene data show CDR1 as SGHNT and CDR2 as YYREEE (reference sequence). CDR3 length equals 16 residues. V was clipped by 0 bases and J by 2 bases, with 15 bases between them. CDR3 residues: CASSLGQGPPTYEQYF. The DNA for the CDR3 is TGTGCCAGCAGCTTGGGTCAGGGGCCTCCTACCTACGAGCAGTACTTC.

The chain joins TRBV18 to TRBJ1-1; TRBD1 might be the D (5 bases). Deletions cut 5 bases from V and 1 base from J, with 14 bases between. The CDR3 is 15 residues long. Germline V gene sequence: CDR1 KGHSH, CDR2 LQKENI. CDR3 region: CASSGAMGRNTEAFF. The CDR3 DNA sequence: TGTGCCAGCTCAGGAGCCATGGGGCGGAACACTGAAGCTTTCTTT.

The V call is TRBV3-1 (or the pseudogene TRBV3-2), the J call TRBJ2-3; 7 positions agree with TRBD2. Unmatched junction bases numbered 5, after V lost 3 bases and J lost 2 bases. Germline V CDR1 and CDR2: LGHDT, YNNKEL (reference sequence). The CDR3 extends over 15 amino acids. DNA of the CDR3: TGTGCCAGCAGCCAGGGGCTAGCGGACACAGATACGCAGTATTTT. Its protein product is CASSQGLADTDTQYF.

This chain connects TRBV11-1 to TRBJ2-6; D possibly corresponds to TRBD2 (6 bases). V shed 6 bases and J shed 1 base, with 10 bases lying between them. CDR1 SGHAT and CDR2 FQDESV come from the germline V gene (reference sequence). The CDR3 runs 15 residues. CDR3 sequence (DNA): TGTGCCAGCAGGTGGGGGGTGTCTGGGGCCAACGTCCTGACTTTC. Translation gives CASRWGVSGANVLTF.

The CDR3 region has the DNA TGTGCCAGCAGTTTCCTATCGGGACAAAGTACCTACGAGCAGTACTTC. It yields the protein CASSFLSGQSTYEQYF. The chain couples TRBV27 to TRBJ2-7; weak D call: TRBD1 (6 bases). Germline values: CDR1 MNHEY, CDR2 SMNVEV (reference sequence). The CDR3 is 16 amino acids. V lost 3 bases and J 2 bases, leaving 17 bases between the germline ends.

The chain uses TRBV6-2 or TRBV6-3 and TRBJ2-3; 12 nucleotides match TRBD2. V lost 0 bases, J lost 6 bases, and 7 bases stayed unmatched. Germline-derived CDR1 and CDR2 are MNHEY and SVGEGT. The CDR3 length is 17 residues. The CDR3 coding sequence is TGTGCCAGCAGTTACTCGCGGACTAGCGGGGCAGGGGATACGCAGTATTTT. It yields the protein CASSYSRTSGAGDTQYF.

The chain is built from TRBV18 and TRBJ1-6, with D possibly TRBD1 on 5 matching bases. Trimming stripped 1 base from V and 6 bases from J, with 7 bases between. CDR1 is KGHSH and CDR2 is LQKENI in the germline V gene. This CDR3 has 14 amino acids. The chain's CDR3 is CASSPQGSNSPLHF. CDR3 in DNA: TGTGCCAGCTCACCACAGGGGTCTAATTCACCCCTCCACTTT. The variable domain in full, with the rest retrieved from reference TRBV18 and TRBJ1-6, is NAGVMQNPRHLVRRRGQEARLRCSPMKGHSHVYWYRQLPEEGLKFMVYLQKENIIDESGMPKERFSAEFPKEGPSILRIQQVVRGDSAAYFCASSPQGSNSPLHFGNGTRLTVT.

The chain recombines TRBV7-2 with TRBJ2-7; 10 nucleotides match TRBD2. This CDR3 comprises 16 residues. Trimming took 3 bases from V and 1 from J; bases not matched to a gene: 6. Germline CDR1 SGHTA, CDR2 FQGNSA. CDR3 bases: TGTGCCAGCAGCTTTACTAGCGGGGCGGAATCCTACGAGCAGTACTTC. This translates into CASSFTSGAESYEQYF.

The rearrangement uses TRBV7-8 and TRBJ1-4; 9 bases are shared with TRBD1. CDR1 is SGHVS, CDR2 FQNEAQ, per germline. V gave up 1 base and J gave up 8 bases; unmatched junction bases: 8. CDR3 length equals 16 residues. This chain's CDR3 is CASSLDGQGQGEKLFF. The CDR3 nucleotides are TGTGCCAGCAGCTTAGACGGACAGGGGCAAGGGGAAAAACTGTTTTTT.

The V gene is TRBV11-2, the J gene TRBJ2-7; D might be TRBD2 (6 bases). The CDR3 is 15 amino acids. Germline V gives CDR1 SGHAT, CDR2 FQNNGV. Trimming stripped 0 bases from V and 0 bases from J, with 9 bases between. CDR3 nucleotides: TGTGCCAGCAGCTTAGATCGCGGGAACTCCTACGAGCAGTACTTC. Protein product: CASSLDRGNSYEQYF. Together with reference TRBV11-2 and TRBJ2-7, the CDR3 gives the full variable domain: EAGVAQSPRYKIIEKRQSVAFWCNPISGHATLYWYQQILGQGPKLLIQFQNNGVVDDSQLPKDRFSAERLKGVDSTLKIQPAKLEDSAVYLCASSLDRGNSYEQYFGPGTRLTVT.